The present T cell receptor (beta chain) was sequenced within a study of blood T cell repertoires in COVID-19. The overall study: Acute-phase and convalescent COVID-19 samples originated in the United States, Italy and Spain.

CDR3 length: 13 amino acids. V shed 6 bases and J 1 base; nucleotides not matched to a gene: 3. Germline CDR1 reads LNHDA; CDR2 reads SQIVND (reference sequence). Libraries were prepared by immunoSEQ multiplex PCR; TCRdb keeps only in-frame clonotypes and omits some of them. This sample has roughly 34,000 clones, with roughly 75% found just once. This chain connects TRBV19 to TRBJ2-7, with 7 bases matching TRBD1. Source material: peripheral blood. This clonotype was sampled from a man at least 80 years old with active or convalescent COVID-19. The CDR3 spells CASRGRGSYEQYF. The CDR3 coding sequence is TGTGCCAGTAGGGGCAGGGGGTCCTACGAGCAGTACTTC.